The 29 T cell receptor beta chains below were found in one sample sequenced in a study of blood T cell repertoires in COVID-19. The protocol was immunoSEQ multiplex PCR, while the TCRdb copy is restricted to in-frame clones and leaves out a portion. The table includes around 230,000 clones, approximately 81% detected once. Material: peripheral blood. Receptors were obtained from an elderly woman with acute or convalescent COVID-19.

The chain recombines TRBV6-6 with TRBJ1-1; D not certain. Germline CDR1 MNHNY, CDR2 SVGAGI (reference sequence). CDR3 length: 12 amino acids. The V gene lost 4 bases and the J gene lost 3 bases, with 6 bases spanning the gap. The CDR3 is CASSLLDTEAFF. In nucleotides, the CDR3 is TGTGCCAGCAGTTTACTGGACACTGAAGCTTTCTTT.

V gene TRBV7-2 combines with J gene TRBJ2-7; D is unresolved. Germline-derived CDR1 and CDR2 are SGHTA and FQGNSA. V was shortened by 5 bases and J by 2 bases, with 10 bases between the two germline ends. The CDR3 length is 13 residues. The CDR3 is CASSPVVAYEQYF. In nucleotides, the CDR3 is TGTGCCAGCAGCCCGGTCGTCGCCTACGAGCAGTACTTC.

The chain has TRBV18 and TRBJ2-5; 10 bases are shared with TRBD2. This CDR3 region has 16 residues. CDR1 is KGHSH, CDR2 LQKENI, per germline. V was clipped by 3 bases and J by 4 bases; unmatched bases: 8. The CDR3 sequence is CASSPLGLAARETQYF. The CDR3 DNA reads TGTGCCAGCTCACCCCTTGGACTAGCGGCGAGAGAGACCCAGTACTTC.

The CDR3 loop reads CASSEVAQGGELFF. The DNA of the CDR3 is TGCGCCAGCAGCGAGGTTGCCCAGGGCGGGGAGCTGTTTTTT. The J gene is TRBJ2-2, the V gene TRBV5-1, with TRBD1 as a possible D gene (5 bases). V shed 4 bases and J shed 7 bases, with 14 bases lying between them. The CDR3 loop spans 14 amino acids. Per the germline V gene, CDR1 is SGHRS and CDR2 is YFSETQ.

As DNA, the CDR3 is TGTGCCAGCTCATCGTACAGGGGGTCTAGTGAAAAACTGTTTTTT. This codes for CASSSYRGSSEKLFF. V and J are TRBV18 and TRBJ1-4; 8 nucleotides line up with TRBD1. This CDR3 has 15 residues. V lost 5 bases to trimming and J lost 7 bases; unmatched junction nucleotides: 9. Germline assignment: CDR1 KGHSH and CDR2 LQKENI.

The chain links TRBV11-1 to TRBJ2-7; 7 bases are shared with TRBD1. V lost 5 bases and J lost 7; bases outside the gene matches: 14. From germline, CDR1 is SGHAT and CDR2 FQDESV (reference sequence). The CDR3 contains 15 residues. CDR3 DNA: TGTGCCAGCAGCCCACTTGGACAGGCCTTTCTGGAGCAGTACTTC. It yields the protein CASSPLGQAFLEQYF.

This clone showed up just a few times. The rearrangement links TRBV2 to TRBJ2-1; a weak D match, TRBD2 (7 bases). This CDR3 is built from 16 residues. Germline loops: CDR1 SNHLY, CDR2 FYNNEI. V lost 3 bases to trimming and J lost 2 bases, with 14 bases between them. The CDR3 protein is CASSEEGGGPYNEQFF. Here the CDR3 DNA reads TGTGCCAGCAGTGAGGAGGGCGGGGGCCCCTACAATGAGCAGTTCTTC.

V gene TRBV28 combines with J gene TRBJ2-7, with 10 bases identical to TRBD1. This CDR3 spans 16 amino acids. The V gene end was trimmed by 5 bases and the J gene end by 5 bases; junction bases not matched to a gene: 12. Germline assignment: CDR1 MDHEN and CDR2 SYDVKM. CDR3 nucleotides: TGTGCCAGCAGTCACCACCGGGACAGGGGTATCAACGAGCAGTACTTC. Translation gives CASSHHRDRGINEQYF.

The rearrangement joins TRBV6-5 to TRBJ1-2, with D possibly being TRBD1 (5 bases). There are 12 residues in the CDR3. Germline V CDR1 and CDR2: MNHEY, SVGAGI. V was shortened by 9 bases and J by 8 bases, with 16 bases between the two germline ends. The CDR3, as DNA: TGTGCCAGTCACGAAGGGGACTGGGGCTACACCTTC. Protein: CASHEGDWGYTF.

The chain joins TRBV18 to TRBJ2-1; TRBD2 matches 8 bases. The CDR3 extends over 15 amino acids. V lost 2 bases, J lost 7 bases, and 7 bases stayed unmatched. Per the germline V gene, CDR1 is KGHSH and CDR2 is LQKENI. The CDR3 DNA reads TGTGCCAGCTCACCATCAGGCGGGGGGTTTAATGAGCAGTTCTTC. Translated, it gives CASSPSGGGFNEQFF.

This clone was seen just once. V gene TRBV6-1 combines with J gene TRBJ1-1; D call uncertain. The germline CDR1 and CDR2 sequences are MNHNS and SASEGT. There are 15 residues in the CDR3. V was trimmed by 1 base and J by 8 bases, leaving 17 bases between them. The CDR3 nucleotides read TGTGCCAGCAGTGAAGATTTACTGCCGGGGTACGAAGCTTTCTTT. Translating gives CASSEDLLPGYEAFF.

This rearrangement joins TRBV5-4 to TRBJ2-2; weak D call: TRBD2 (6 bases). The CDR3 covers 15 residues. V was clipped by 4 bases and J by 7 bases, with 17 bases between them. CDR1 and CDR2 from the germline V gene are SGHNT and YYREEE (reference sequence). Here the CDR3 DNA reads TGTGCCAGCAGCCCTCTCGGGGACGGGAGCGGGGAGCTGTTTTTT. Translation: CASSPLGDGSGELFF. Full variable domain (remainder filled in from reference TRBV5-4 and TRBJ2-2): ETGVTQSPTHLIKTRGQQVTLRCSSQSGHNTVSWYQQALGQGPQFIFQYYREEENGRGNFPPRFSGLQFPNYSSELNVNALELDDSALYLCASSPLGDGSGELFFGEGSRLTVL.

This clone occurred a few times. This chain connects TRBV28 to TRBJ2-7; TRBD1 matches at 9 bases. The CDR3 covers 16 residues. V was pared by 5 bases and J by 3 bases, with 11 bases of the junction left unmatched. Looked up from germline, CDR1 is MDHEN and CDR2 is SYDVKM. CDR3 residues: CASSPVQGASLYEQYF. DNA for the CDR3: TGTGCCAGCAGTCCCGTACAGGGGGCATCACTCTACGAGCAGTACTTC.

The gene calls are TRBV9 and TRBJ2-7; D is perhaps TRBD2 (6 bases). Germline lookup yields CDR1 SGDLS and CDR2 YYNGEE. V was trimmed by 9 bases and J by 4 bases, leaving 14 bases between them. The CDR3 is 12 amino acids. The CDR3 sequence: CAIRTAGYEQYF. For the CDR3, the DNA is TGTGCCATCAGAACAGCGGGTTACGAGCAGTACTTC.

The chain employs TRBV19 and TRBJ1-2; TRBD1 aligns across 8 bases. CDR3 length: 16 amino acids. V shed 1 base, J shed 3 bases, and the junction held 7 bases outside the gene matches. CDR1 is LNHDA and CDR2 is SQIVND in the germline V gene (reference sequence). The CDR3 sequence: CASSIGAGGADYGYTF. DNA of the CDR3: TGTGCCAGTAGTATAGGGGCAGGGGGCGCTGACTATGGCTACACCTTC.

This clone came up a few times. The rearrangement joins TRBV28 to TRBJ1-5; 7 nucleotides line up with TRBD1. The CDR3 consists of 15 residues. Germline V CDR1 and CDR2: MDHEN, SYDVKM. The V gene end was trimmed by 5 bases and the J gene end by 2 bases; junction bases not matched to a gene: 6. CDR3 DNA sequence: TGTGCCAGCAGTAATCTTGGACAGGGCAATCAGCCCCAGCATTTT. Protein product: CASSNLGQGNQPQHF. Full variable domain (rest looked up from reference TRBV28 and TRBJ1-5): DVKVTQSSRYLVKRTGEKVFLECVQDMDHENMFWYRQDPGLGLRLIYFSYDVKMKEKGDIPEGYSVSREKKERFSLILESASTNQTSMYLCASSNLGQGNQPQHFGDGTRLSIL.

The DNA of the CDR3 is TGTGCCACCAGCAGAGGAGACAGGGTGGCGGAGACCCAGTACTTC. Its protein is CATSRGDRVAETQYF. This chain uses TRBV15 with TRBJ2-5; 7 nucleotides line up with TRBD1. The CDR3 runs 15 residues. The V gene end was trimmed by 1 base and the J gene end by 5 bases; junction bases not matched to a gene: 7. Germline CDR1 LNHNV, CDR2 YYDKDF (reference sequence).

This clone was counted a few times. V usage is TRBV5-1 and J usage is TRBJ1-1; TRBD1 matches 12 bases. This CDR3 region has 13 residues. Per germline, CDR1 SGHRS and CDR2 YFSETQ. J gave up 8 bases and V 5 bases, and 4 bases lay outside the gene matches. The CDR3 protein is CASRGQGAAEAFF. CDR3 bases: TGCGCCAGCAGGGGACAGGGGGCTGCGGAAGCTTTCTTT.

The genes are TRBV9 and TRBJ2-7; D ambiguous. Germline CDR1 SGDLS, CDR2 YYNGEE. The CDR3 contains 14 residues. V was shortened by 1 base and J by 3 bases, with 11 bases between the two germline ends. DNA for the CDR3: TGTGCCAGCAGCGTATCGGCCAGGCACTACGAGCAGTACTTC. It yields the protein CASSVSARHYEQYF.

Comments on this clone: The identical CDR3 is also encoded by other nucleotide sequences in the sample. The CDR3 DNA sequence: TGCAGTGCTCGGGGATCCTACGAGCAGTACTTC. Amino acids: CSARGSYEQYF. The chain employs TRBV20-1 and TRBJ2-7; D might be TRBD2 (5 bases). Germline V gene lookup returns CDR1 DFQATT and CDR2 SNEGSKA (reference sequence). CDR3 length: 11 residues. V lost 5 bases, J lost 1 base, and 6 bases lay in between.

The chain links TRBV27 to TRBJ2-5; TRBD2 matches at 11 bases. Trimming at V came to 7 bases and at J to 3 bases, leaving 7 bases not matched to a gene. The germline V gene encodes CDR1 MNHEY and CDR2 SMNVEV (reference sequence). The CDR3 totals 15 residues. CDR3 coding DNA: TGTGCCAGCATACGTAGCGGGGGGGCCAAAGAGACCCAGTACTTC. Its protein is CASIRSGGAKETQYF.

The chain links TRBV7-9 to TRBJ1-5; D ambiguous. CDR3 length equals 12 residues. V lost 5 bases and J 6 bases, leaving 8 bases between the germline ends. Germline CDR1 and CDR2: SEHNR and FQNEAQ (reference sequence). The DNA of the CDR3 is TGTGCCAGCAGCCCGGGAGGTCAGCCCCAGCATTTT. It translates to CASSPGGQPQHF.

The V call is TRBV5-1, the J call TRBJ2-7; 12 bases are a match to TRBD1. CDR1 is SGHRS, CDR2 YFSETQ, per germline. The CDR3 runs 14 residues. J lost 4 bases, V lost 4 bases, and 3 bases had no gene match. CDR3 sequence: CASSGGQGAYEQYF. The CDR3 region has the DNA TGCGCCAGCAGCGGGGGACAGGGGGCATACGAGCAGTACTTC.

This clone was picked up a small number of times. CDR3 DNA sequence: TGCGCCAGCAGATACACTACGGGCAGGGGAACTCCCTACGAGCAGTACTTC. Its translation: CASRYTTGRGTPYEQYF. This rearrangement joins TRBV4-1 to TRBJ2-7, with D possibly being TRBD1 (6 bases). V shed 6 bases and J shed 2 bases, with 23 bases lying between them. The CDR3 has 17 amino acids. CDR1 is MGHRA, CDR2 YSYEKL, per germline.

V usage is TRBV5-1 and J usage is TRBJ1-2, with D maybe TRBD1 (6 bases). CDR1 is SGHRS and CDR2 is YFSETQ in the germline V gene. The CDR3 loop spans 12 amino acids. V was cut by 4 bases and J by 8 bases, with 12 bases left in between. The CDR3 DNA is TGCGCCAGCAGCGGGTCAGGGGAAGGCTACACCTTC. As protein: CASSGSGEGYTF.

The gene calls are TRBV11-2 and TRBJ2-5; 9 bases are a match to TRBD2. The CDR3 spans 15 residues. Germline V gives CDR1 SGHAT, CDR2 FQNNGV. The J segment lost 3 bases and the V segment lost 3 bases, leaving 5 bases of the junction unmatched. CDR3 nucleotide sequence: TGTGCCAGCAGCTTCCTTAGCGGGGGAGAAGAGACCCAGTACTTC. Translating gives CASSFLSGGEETQYF.

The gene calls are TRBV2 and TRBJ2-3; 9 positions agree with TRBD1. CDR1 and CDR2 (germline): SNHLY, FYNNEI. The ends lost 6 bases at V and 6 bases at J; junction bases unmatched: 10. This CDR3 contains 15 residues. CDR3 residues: CASSDGQGPLDTQYF. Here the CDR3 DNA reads TGTGCCAGCAGCGATGGACAGGGGCCATTGGATACGCAGTATTTT.

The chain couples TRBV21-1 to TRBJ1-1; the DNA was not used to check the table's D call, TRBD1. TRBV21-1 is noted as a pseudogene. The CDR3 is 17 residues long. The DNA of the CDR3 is TGTGCCAGCAACAATACGAACAGGGGGCGGATGCTTGCTGAAGCTTTCTTT. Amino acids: CASNNTNRGRMLAEAFF.

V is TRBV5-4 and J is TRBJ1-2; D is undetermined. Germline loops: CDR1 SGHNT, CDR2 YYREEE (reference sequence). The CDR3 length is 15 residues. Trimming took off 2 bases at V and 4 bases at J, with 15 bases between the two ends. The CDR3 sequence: CASSFTGNPTYGYTF. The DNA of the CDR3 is TGTGCCAGCAGCTTTACGGGTAACCCCACCTATGGCTACACCTTC.